This T cell receptor beta chain was obtained from a study of OX40 agonist ivuxolimab in advanced cancers. Study-level information: A partial response was reached by three patients: one with hepatocellular carcinoma and two with cutaneous melanoma.

Whole-study results and caveats: Clones of CD4+ and CD8+ blood T cells grew by week 6 at doses of 0.1 to 3.0 mg/kg. Average numbers of expanded clones were greater in CD8+ T cells than in CD4+.

TCRdb's copy holds only in-frame clones and misses some; the assay was immunoSEQ multiplex PCR. The sample carries some 80,000 clones, about 87% recorded once. As regards this clone: The antigen is not known.

The CDR3 runs 16 residues. Trimming took off 5 bases at V and 0 bases at J, with 15 bases between the two ends. Germline V lookup: CDR1 SGHDT, CDR2 YYEEEE. The starting material was CD4+ or CD8+ T cells sorted from blood, obtained in a trial of the OX40 agonist ivuxolimab. This chain uses TRBV5-6 with TRBJ2-1; D uncertain. This clonotype was sampled from an adult with an advanced solid tumor such as melanoma, head and neck, liver or kidney cancer. The CDR3 loop is CASSTELSHSYNEQFF. The CDR3 DNA sequence: TGTGCCAGCAGTACCGAACTATCCCACTCCTACAATGAGCAGTTCTTC.